This TCR beta chain is drawn from a study of yellow fever vaccine responses in identical twins (dated by TCRdb to 2017 to 2018). Study-wide context: In identical twins, the study followed T cell clones that responded to the vaccine with precision.

On this clonotype itself: Its antigen remains unidentified. Per-base qualities were not stored, and no clone one base away is much larger.

Libraries were built with RT-PCR. These reads were obtained on an Illumina HiSeq 2500. TCRdb passed the public sequencing reads through fastp at Q25 and MiXCR, retaining productive beta sequences. Rows with one shared CDR3 protein collapse into an entry with the most common genes and DNA. This sample has about 1,700 distinct CDR3 sequences in its table, and roughly 88% of those were observed once. In total, the top ten clones hold approximately 5.4% of the sample. What the study reported, not specific to this receptor: The T cell response to vaccination in identical twins was reported by the authors to appear partly convergent and partly personalized.

The germline V gene encodes CDR1 ENHRY and CDR2 SYGVKD. From its cysteine to its phenylalanine, the CDR3 spans 17 amino acids. The only DNA kept is the CDR3, 51 bases in frame from the first base. Trimming takes 3 bases from V and 2 bases from J, and the germline ends sit 17 bases apart. Specimen: T cells from blood (PBMCs), unsorted or a sorted subset (not recorded which), collected before or after yellow fever vaccination (not recorded which). The rearrangement joined TRBV10-3 to TRBJ2-1; the D gene is perhaps TRBD1 or TRBD2, each of them matching over 6 bases. This clonotype was obtained from a woman aged 18-29 years who received the yellow fever vaccine. Donor details come from another sample of the same person, matched by shared clones. The CDR3 reads CAISDELTGLTYNEQFF. The bases read TGTGCCATCAGTGACGAATTGACAGGACTAACCTACAATGAGCAGTTCTTC.